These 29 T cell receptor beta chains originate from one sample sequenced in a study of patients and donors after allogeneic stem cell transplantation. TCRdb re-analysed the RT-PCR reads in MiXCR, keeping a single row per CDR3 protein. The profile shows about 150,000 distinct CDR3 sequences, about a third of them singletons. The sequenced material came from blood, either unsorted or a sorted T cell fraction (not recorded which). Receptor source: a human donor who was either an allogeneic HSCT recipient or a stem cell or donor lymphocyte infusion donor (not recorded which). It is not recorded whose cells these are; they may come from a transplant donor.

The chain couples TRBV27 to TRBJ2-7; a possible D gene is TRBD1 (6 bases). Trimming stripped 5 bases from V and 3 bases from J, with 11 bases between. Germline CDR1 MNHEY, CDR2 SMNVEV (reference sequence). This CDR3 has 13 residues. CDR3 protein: CASSRTAFYEQYF. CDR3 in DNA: TGTGCCAGCAGTAGGACAGCCTTCTACGAGCAGTACTTC.

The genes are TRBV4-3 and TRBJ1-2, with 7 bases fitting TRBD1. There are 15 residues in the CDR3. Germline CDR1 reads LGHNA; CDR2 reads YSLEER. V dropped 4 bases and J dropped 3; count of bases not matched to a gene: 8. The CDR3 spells CASSLARQGHYGYTF. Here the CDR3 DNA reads TGCGCCAGCAGCCTTGCGAGACAGGGTCACTATGGCTACACCTTC.

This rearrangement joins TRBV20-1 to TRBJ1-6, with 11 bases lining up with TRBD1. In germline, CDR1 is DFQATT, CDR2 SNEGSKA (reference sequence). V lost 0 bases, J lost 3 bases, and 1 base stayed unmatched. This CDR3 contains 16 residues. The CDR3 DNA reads TGCAGTGCTAGAGAGGACAGGGGGCTCTATAATTCACCCCTCCACTTT. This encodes CSAREDRGLYNSPLHF.

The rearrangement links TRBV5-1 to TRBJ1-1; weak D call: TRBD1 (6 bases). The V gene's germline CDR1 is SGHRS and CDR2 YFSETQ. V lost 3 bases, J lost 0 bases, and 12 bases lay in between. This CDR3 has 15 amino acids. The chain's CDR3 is CASSSGTSMNTEAFF. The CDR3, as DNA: TGCGCCAGCAGCTCCGGGACATCAATGAACACTGAAGCTTTCTTT.

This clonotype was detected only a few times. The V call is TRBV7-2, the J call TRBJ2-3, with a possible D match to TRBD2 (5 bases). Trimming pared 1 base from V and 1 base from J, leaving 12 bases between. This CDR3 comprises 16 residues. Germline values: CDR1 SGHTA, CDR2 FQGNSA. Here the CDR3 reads CASSLDRGIGTDTQYF. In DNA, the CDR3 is TGTGCCAGCAGCTTAGATCGGGGTATTGGCACAGATACGCAGTATTTT.

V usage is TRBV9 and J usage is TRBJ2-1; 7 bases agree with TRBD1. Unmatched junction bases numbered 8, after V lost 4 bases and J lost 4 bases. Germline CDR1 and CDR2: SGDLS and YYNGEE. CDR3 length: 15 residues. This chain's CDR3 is CASSQTGTAYNEQFF. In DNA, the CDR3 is TGTGCCAGCAGCCAAACCGGGACAGCTTACAATGAGCAGTTCTTC.

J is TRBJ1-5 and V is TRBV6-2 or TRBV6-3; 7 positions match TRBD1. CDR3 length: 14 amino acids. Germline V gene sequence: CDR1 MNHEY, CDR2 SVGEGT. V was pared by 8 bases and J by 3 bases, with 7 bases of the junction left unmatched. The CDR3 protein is CASGYRGFNQPQHF. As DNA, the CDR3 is TGTGCCAGCGGGTACAGGGGATTCAATCAGCCCCAGCATTTT.

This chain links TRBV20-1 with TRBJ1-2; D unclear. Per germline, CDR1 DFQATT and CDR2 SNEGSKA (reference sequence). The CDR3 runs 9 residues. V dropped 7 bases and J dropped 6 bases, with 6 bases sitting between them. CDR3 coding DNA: TGCAGTGTCCCGAATGGCTACACCTTC. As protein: CSVPNGYTF.

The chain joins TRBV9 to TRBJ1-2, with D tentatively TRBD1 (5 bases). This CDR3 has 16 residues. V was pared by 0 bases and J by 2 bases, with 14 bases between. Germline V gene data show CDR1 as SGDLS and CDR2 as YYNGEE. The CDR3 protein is CASSVGGTGRNYGYTF. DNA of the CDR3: TGTGCCAGCAGCGTAGGAGGGACGGGGAGGAACTATGGCTACACCTTC.

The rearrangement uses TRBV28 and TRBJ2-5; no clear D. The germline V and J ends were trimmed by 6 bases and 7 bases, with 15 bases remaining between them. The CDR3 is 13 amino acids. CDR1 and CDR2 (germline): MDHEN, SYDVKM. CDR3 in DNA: TGTGCCAGCAGGGACCTGACGCCGGGGACCCAGTACTTC. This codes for CASRDLTPGTQYF.

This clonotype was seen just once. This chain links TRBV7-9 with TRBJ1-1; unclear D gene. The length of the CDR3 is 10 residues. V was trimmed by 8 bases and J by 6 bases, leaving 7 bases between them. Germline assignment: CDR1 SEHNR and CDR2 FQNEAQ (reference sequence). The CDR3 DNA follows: TGTGCCAGCTCTATCGCTGAAGCTTTCTTT. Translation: CASSIAEAFF.

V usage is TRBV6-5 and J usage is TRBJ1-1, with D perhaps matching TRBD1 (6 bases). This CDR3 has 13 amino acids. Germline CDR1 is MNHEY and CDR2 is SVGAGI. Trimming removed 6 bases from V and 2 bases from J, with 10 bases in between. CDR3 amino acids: CASRVGGNTEAFF. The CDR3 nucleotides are TGTGCCAGCAGGGTAGGGGGAAACACTGAAGCTTTCTTT.

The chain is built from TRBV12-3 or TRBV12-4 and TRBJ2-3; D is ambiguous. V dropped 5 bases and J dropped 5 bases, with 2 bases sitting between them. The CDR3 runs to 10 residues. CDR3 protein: CASSEDTQYF. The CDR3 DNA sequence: TGTGCCAGCAGTGAAGATACGCAGTATTTT.

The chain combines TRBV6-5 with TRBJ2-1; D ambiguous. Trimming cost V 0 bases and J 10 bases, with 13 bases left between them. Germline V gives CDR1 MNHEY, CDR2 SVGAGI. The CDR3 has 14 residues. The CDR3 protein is CASSYSVRADEQFF. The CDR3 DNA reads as TGTGCCAGCAGTTACTCGGTACGGGCAGACGAGCAGTTCTTC.

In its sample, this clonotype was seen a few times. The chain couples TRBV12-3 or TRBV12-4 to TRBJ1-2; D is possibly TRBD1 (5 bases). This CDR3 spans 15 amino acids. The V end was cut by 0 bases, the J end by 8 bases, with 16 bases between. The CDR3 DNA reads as TGTGCCAGCAGTTTAGCCGACAGTCAGGCCTACGGCTACACCTTC. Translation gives CASSLADSQAYGYTF.

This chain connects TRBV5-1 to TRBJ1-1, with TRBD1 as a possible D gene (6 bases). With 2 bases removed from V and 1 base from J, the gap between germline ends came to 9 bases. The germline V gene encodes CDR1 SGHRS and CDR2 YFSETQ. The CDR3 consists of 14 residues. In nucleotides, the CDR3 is TGCGCCAGCAGCTTCAGGGGCGGGAACACTGAAGCTTTCTTT. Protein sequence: CASSFRGGNTEAFF.

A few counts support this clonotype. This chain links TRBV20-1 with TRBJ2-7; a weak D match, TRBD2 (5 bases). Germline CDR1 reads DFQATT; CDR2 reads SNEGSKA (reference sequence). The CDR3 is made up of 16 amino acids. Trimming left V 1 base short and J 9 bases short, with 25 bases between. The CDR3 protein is CSARASTTPRSPGQYF. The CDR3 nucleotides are TGCAGTGCTAGAGCATCGACTACCCCGAGGTCCCCTGGGCAGTACTTC.

CDR3 nucleotides: TGTGCCAGCAGTGACCCGAGGGGGACCCCTGGGGCCAACGTCCTGACTTTC. Translation: CASSDPRGTPGANVLTF. The chain couples TRBV6-4 to TRBJ2-6; weak D call: TRBD1 (6 bases). Trimming took off 2 bases at V and 2 bases at J, with 13 bases between the two ends. CDR1 is MRHNA, CDR2 SNTAGT, per germline. There are 17 residues in the CDR3.

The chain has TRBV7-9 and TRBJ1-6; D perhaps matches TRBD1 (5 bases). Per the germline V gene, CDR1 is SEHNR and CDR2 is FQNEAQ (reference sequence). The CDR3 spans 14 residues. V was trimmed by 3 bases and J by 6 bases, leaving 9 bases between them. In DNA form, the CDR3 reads TGTGCCAGCAGCTTCATGGGGCGTAATTCACCCCTCCACTTT. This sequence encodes CASSFMGRNSPLHF.

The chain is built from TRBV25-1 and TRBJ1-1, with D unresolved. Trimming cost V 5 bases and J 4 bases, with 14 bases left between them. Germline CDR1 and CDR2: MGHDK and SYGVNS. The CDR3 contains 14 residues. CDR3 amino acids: CASSPALISTEAFF. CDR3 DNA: TGTGCCAGCAGTCCCGCCCTGATCAGCACTGAAGCTTTCTTT.

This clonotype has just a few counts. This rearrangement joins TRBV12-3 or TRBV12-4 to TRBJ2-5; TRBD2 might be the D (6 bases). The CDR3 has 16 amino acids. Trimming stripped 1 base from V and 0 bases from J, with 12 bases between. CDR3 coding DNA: TGTGCCAGCAGTTTAGTAGGCGGGACGTACCAAGAGACCCAGTACTTC. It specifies CASSLVGGTYQETQYF.

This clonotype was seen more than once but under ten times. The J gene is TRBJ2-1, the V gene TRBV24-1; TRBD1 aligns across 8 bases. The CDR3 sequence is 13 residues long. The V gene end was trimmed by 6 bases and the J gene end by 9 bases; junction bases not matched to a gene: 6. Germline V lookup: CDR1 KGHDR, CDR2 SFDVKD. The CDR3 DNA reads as TGTGCCACCAGTTATCCAGGGGGCAGTGAGCAGTTCTTC. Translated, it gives CATSYPGGSEQFF.

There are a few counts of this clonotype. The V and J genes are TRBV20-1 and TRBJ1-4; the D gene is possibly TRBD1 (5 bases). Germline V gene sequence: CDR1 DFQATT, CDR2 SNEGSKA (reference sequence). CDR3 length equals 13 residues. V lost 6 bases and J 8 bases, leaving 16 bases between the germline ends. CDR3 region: CSASSRVSEKLFF. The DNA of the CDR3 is TGCAGTGCAAGCTCCAGGGTATCCGAAAAACTGTTTTTT.

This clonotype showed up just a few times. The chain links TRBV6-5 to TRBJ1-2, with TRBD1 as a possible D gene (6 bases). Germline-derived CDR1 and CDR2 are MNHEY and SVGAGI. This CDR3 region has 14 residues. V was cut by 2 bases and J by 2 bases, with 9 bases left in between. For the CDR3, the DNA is TGTGCCAGCAGTTACCAGGGGTGGAACTATGGCTACACCTTC. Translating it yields CASSYQGWNYGYTF.

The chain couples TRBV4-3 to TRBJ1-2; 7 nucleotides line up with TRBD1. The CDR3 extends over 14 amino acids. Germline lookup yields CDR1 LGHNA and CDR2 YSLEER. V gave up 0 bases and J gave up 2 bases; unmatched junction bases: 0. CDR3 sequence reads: CASSQEQGNYGYTF. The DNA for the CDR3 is TGCGCCAGCAGCCAAGAACAGGGGAACTATGGCTACACCTTC.

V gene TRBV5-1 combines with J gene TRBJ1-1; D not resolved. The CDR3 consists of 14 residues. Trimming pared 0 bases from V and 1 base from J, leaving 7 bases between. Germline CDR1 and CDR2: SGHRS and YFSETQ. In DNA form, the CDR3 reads TGCGCCAGCAGCTTGGGGACTCAGAACACTGAAGCTTTCTTT. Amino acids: CASSLGTQNTEAFF. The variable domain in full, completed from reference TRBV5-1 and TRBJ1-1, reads KAGVTQTPRYLIKTRGQQVTLSCSPISGHRSVSWYQQTPGQGLQFLFEYFSETQRNKGNFPGRFSGRQFSNSRSEMNVSTLELGDSALYLCASSLGTQNTEAFFGQGTRLTVV.

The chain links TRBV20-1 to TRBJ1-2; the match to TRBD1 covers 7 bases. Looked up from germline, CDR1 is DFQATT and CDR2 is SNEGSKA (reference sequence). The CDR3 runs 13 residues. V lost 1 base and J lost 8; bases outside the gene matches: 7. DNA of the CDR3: TGCAGTGCTAGAGTGACAGGGAGAATCGGCTACACCTTC. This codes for CSARVTGRIGYTF.

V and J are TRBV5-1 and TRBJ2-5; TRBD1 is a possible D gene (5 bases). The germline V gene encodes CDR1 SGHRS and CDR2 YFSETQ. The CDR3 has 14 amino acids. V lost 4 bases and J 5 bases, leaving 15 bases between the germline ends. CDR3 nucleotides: TGCGCCAGCAGCCCTGGGGCGGCGAGGGAGACCCAGTACTTC. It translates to CASSPGAARETQYF.

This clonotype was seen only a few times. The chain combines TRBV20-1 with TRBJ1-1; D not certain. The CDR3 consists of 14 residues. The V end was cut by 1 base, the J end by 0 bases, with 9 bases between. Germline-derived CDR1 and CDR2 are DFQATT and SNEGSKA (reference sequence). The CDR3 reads CSARGQTMNTEAFF. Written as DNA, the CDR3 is TGCAGTGCTAGAGGGCAGACGATGAACACTGAAGCTTTCTTT.